This TCR beta chain was recorded in a study of TIL therapy for anti-PD-1-resistant metastatic lung cancer. About the study: Half of patients were current or former smokers. Findings and limits, study-wide: After infusion, TIL clonotypes partly replaced peripheral T cells and declined over months.

A word on this clone: The antigen is not known. Relative to the germline gene, one junction end is altered; a read error may explain this.

Stated time point: pre-treatment sample, taken before nivolumab and TIL therapy. This CDR3 has 13 residues. The germline gives CDR1 SGHTA, CDR2 FQGTGA. The immunoSEQ assay was v3. Each library reached roughly 1.9 million read pairs, or roughly 5-6.5 million at deep level. The protocol was immunoSEQ multiplex PCR, while the TCRdb copy is restricted to in-frame clones and leaves out a portion. The top ten hold 2.6% of the sample, which has under 70,000 clones, around 86% seen once. The TCR originated in a person between 30 and 79 years old with non-small cell lung cancer. The chain uses TRBV7-3 and TRBJ2-7; D is undetermined. This specimen was blood, taken at baseline. CDR3 region: CASSLAGPSPLSF. DNA of the CDR3: TGTGCCAGCAGCTTAGCCGGCCCGAGCCCCCTTAGCTTC. The complete variable domain, with remaining parts taken from reference TRBV7-3 and TRBJ2-7, reads GAGVSQTPSNKVTEKGKYVELRCDPISGHTALYWYRQSLGQGPEFLIYFQGTGAADDSGLPNDRFFAVRPEGSVSTLKIQRTERGDSAVYLCASSLAGPSPLSFGPGTRLTVT.